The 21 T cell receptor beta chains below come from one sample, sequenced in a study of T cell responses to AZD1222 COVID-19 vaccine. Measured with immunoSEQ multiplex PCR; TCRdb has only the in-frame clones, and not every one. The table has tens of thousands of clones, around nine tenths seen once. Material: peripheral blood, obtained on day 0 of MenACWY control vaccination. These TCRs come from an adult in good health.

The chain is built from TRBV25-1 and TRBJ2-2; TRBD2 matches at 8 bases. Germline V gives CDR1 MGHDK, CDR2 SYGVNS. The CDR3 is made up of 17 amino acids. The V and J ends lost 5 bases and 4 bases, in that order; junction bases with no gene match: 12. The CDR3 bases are TGTGCCAGCAGTAAATTAGCGGGACTCTCTTCCACCGGGGAGCTGTTTTTT. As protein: CASSKLAGLSSTGELFF.

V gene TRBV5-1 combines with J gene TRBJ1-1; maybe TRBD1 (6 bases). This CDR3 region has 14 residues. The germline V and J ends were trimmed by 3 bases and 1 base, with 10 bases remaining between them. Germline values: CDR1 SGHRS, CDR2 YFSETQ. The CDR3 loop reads CASSSTGPNTEAFF. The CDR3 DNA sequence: TGCGCCAGCAGCTCGACAGGACCGAACACTGAAGCTTTCTTT.

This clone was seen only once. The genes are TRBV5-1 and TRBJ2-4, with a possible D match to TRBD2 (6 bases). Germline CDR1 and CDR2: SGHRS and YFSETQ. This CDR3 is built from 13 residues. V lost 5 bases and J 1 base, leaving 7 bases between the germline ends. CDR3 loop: CASREGAKNIQYF. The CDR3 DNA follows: TGCGCCAGCAGGGAGGGCGCCAAAAACATTCAGTACTTC.

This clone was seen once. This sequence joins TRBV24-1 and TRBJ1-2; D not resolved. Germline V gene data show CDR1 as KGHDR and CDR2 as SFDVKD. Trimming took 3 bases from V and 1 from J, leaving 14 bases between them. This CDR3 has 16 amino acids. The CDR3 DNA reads TGTGCCACCAGTGATCCCAATGGGGTGGATAACTATGGCTACACCTTC. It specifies CATSDPNGVDNYGYTF.

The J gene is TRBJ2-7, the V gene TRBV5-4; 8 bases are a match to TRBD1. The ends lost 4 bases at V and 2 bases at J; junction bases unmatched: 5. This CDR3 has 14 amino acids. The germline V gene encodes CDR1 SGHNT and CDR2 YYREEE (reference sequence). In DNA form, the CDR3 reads TGTGCCAGCAGCCACCGGGACAGGACCTACGAGCAGTACTTC. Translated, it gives CASSHRDRTYEQYF.

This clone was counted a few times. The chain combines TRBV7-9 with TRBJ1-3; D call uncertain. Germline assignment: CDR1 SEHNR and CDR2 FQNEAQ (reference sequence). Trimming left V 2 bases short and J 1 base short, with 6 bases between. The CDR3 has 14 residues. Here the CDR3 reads CASSLMGSGNTIYF. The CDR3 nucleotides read TGTGCCAGCAGCTTAATGGGGTCTGGAAACACCATATATTTT.

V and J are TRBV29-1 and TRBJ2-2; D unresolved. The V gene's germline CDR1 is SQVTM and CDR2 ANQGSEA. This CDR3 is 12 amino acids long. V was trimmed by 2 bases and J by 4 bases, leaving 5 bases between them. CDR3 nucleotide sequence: TGCAGCGTTGAATTTGGCACCGGGGAGCTGTTTTTT. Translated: CSVEFGTGELFF.

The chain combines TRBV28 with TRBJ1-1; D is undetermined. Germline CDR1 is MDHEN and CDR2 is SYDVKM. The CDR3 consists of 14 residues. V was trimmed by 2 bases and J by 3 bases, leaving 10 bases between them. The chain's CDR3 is CASSLGVRYTEAFF. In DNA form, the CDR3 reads TGTGCCAGCAGTTTAGGGGTCCGGTACACTGAAGCTTTCTTT.

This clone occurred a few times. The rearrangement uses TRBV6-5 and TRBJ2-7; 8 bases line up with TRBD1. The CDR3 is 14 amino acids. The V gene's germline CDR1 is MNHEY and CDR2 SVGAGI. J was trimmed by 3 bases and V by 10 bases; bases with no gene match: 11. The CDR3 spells CATAQGQGDYEQYF. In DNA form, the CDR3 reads TGTGCCACCGCACAAGGACAGGGCGACTACGAGCAGTACTTC.

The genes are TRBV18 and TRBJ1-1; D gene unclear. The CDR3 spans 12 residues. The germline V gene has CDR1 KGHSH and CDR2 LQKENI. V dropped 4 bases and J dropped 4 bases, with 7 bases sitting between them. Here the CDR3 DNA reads TGTGCCAGCTCACGCCCCGGCACTGAAGCTTTCTTT. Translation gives CASSRPGTEAFF.

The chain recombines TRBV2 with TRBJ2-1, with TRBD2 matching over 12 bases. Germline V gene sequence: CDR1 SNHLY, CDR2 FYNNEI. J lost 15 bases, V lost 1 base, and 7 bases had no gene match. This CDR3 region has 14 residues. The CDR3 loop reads CASSEGSSGRVGFF. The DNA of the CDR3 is TGTGCCAGCAGTGAAGGATCTAGCGGGAGGGTAGGGTTCTTC.

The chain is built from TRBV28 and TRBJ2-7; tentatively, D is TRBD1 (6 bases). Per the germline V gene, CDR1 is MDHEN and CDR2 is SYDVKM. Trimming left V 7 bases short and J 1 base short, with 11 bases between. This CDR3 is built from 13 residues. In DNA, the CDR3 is TGTGCCAGCACCGAAGGACAGTCCTACGAGCAGTACTTC. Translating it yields CASTEGQSYEQYF. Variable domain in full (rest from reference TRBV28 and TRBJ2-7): DVKVTQSSRYLVKRTGEKVFLECVQDMDHENMFWYRQDPGLGLRLIYFSYDVKMKEKGDIPEGYSVSREKKERFSLILESASTNQTSMYLCASTEGQSYEQYFGPGTRLTVT.

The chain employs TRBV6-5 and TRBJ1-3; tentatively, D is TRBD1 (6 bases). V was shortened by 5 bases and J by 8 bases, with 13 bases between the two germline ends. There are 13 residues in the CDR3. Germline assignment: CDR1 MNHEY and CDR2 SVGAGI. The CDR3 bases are TGTGCCAGCAGTAAACCAGGGGTAGACACCATATATTTT. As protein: CASSKPGVDTIYF.

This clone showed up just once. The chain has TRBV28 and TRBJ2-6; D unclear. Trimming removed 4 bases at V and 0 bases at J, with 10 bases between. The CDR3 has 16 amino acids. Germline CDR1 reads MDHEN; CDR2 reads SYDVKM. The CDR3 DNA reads TGTGCCAGCAGTTCCCCCAGCGCCTCTGGGGCCAACGTCCTGACTTTC. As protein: CASSSPSASGANVLTF.

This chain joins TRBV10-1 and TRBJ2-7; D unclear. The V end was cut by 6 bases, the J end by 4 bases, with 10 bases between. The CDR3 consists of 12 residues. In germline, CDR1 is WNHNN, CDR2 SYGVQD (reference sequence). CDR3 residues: CASSRGSYEQYF. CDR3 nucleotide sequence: TGCGCCAGCAGCCGCGGATCTTACGAGCAGTACTTC.

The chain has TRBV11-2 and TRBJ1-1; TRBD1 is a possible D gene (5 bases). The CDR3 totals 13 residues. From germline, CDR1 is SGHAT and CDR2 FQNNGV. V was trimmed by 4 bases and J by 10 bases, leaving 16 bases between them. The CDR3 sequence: CASSSDQGWLAFF. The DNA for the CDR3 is TGTGCCAGCAGCTCAGACCAGGGTTGGTTAGCTTTCTTT.

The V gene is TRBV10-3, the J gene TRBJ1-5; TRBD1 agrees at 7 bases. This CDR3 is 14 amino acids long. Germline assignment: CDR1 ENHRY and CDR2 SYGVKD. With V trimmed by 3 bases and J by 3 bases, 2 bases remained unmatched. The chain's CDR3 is CAISETGDNQPQHF. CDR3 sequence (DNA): TGTGCCATCAGTGAAACAGGGGACAATCAGCCCCAGCATTTT.

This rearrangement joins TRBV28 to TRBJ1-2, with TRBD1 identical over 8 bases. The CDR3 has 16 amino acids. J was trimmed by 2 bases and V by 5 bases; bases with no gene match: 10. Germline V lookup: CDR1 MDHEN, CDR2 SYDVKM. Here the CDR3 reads CASSALDRENNYGYTF. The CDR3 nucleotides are TGTGCCAGCAGTGCCCTGGACAGGGAAAACAACTATGGCTACACCTTC.

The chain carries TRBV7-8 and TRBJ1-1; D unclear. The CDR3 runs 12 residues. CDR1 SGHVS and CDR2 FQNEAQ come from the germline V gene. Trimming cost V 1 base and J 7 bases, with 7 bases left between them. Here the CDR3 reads CASSLGRREAFF. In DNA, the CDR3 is TGTGCCAGCAGCTTAGGGCGTCGTGAAGCTTTCTTT. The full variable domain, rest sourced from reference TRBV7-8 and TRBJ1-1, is GAGVSQSPRYKVAKRGQDVALRCDPISGHVSLFWYQQALGQGPEFLTYFQNEAQLDKSGLPSDRFFAERPEGSVSTLKIQRTQQEDSAVYLCASSLGRREAFFGQGTRLTVV.

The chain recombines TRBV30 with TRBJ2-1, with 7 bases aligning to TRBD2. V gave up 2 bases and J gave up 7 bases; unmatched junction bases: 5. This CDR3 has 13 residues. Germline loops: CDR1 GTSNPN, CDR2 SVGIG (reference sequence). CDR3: CAWSRQAGNEQFF. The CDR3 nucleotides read TGTGCCTGGAGTAGACAAGCGGGGAATGAGCAGTTCTTC.

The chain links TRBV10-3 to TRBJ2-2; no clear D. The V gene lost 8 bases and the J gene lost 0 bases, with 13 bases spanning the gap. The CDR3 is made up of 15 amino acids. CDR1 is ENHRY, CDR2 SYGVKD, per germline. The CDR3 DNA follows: TGTGCCATCGCTTCCCTAAACGCGAACACCGGGGAGCTGTTTTTT. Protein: CAIASLNANTGELFF.